The source of this T cell receptor beta chain is a study of cytomegalovirus exposure and HLA in healthy donors. This clone was observed a handful of times. Primers for the PCR totalled 60 Vbeta and 13 Jbeta. Per the study methods: Approximately 83 million unique TCR beta chains, some 9.9 million shared, were counted in a later analysis. Produced via immunoSEQ multiplex PCR; TCRdb's table is partial and in-frame only. V and J calls plus clone size are reproduced from that table; the DNA served to infer D and trimming. The sample has around 130,000 clones, approximately 83% seen once. The germline V gene has CDR1 MNHEY and CDR2 SVGAGI. The CDR3 covers 15 residues. The V gene lost 6 bases and the J gene lost 5 bases, with 19 bases spanning the gap.

Sequencing was carried out using PBMCs. The chain combines TRBV6-5 with TRBJ2-5; TRBD2 is a possible D gene (6 bases). The source is a girl aged 2-15 years in good health and CMV-seronegative. The CDR3 nucleotides read TGTGCCAGCAGGCAAATAGGGGACTTTAGTGAGACCCAGTACTTC. It is translated as CASRQIGDFSETQYF.